Listed here are 24 T cell receptor beta chains from one sample, sequenced in a study of blood T cell repertoires in COVID-19. Method: immunoSEQ multiplex PCR; TCRdb's copy keeps in-frame clones and lacks some. The data contain some 110,000 clones, under 90% of them singletons. Source material: peripheral blood. These receptors originate from a woman in her seventies with acute or convalescent COVID-19.

J is TRBJ1-3 and V is TRBV28; the match to TRBD1 covers 7 bases. The CDR3 is made up of 13 amino acids. The germline CDR1 and CDR2 sequences are MDHEN and SYDVKM. Germline trimming cut 6 bases from V and 2 bases from J; bases unmatched to any gene: 1. This CDR3 is CASRTGAGNTIYF. The CDR3 coding sequence is TGTGCCAGCAGAACAGGGGCTGGAAACACCATATATTTT.

This chain uses TRBV3-1 (or the pseudogene TRBV3-2) with TRBJ1-5; D is ambiguous. The V end was cut by 1 base, the J end by 3 bases, with 10 bases between. The CDR3 runs 15 residues. The V gene's germline CDR1 is LGHDT and CDR2 YNNKEL (reference sequence). The CDR3 sequence: CASSQGGRANQPQHF. The CDR3 DNA reads TGTGCCAGCAGCCAAGGAGGGAGGGCCAATCAGCCCCAGCATTTT.

This chain connects TRBV30 to TRBJ1-5, with D hard to call. CDR1 and CDR2 from the germline V gene are GTSNPN and SVGIG (reference sequence). V lost 2 bases and J lost 5, with 7 bases in between. This CDR3 region has 12 residues. CDR3 nucleotides: TGTGCCTGGAGTCCTTCTGATCAGCCCCAGCATTTT. Translation gives CAWSPSDQPQHF.

In this sample, this clone turned up a few times. The chain recombines TRBV18 with TRBJ1-2; no clear D gene. Trimming took 1 base from V and 1 from J, leaving 10 bases between them. CDR1 and CDR2 (germline): KGHSH, LQKENI. CDR3 length: 15 amino acids. The CDR3 is CASSPLGDLNYGYTF. The CDR3 DNA reads TGTGCCAGCTCACCACTAGGAGACCTTAACTATGGCTACACCTTC.

The V call is TRBV30, the J call TRBJ1-6; perhaps TRBD1 as D (5 bases). Trimming shortened V by 0 bases and J by 13 bases, and 19 bases separated the two germline ends. CDR3 length equals 15 residues. In germline, CDR1 is GTSNPN, CDR2 SVGIG (reference sequence). For the CDR3, the DNA is TGTGCCTGGAGTGTACGGTATACAGGTTCCTATCCCCTCCACTTT. Amino acids: CAWSVRYTGSYPLHF.

V usage is TRBV5-6 and J usage is TRBJ1-4; D remains unclear. Per the germline V gene, CDR1 is SGHDT and CDR2 is YYEEEE. The length of the CDR3 is 14 residues. The V end lost 4 bases, the J end lost 3 bases, and 10 bases lay between the germline ends. CDR3 DNA sequence: TGTGCCAGCAGCCGCATTACGGCTAATGAAAAACTGTTTTTT. The encoded protein is CASSRITANEKLFF.

The CDR3 region has the DNA TGTGCCAGCAGCTTATTGGCCGGGACTAGCACAGATACGCAGTATTTT. This translates into CASSLLAGTSTDTQYF. This chain uses TRBV11-2 with TRBJ2-3, with D perhaps TRBD2 (6 bases). Germline CDR1 SGHAT, CDR2 FQNNGV. Trimming left V 2 bases short and J 0 bases short, with 12 bases between. This CDR3 spans 16 amino acids.

The genes are TRBV29-1 and TRBJ1-2, with 10 bases identical to TRBD1. V was pared by 4 bases and J by 5 bases, with 16 bases of the junction left unmatched. The CDR3 has 17 amino acids. Germline CDR1 is SQVTM and CDR2 is ANQGSEA. The CDR3, as DNA: TGCAGCGTTGTTCTGGCGAACTACGGGACAGGGGATTATGGCTACACCTTC. This encodes CSVVLANYGTGDYGYTF.

V is TRBV30 and J is TRBJ1-1, with 8 bases matching TRBD1. This CDR3 has 17 amino acids. The V segment lost 1 base and the J segment 4 bases; nucleotides outside the gene matches: 14. Germline V gene sequence: CDR1 GTSNPN, CDR2 SVGIG (reference sequence). DNA of the CDR3: TGTGCCTGGAGTGAAACGAGCAGGGGGCGGATGGGCACTGAAGCTTTCTTT. It yields the protein CAWSETSRGRMGTEAFF.

The chain has TRBV11-3 and TRBJ2-1; unclear D gene. V lost 6 bases to trimming and J lost 12 bases, with 18 bases between them. The germline V gene has CDR1 SGHNT and CDR2 YENEEA. The CDR3 length is 13 residues. The CDR3: CASSPESNVRQFF. The DNA for the CDR3 is TGTGCCAGCAGTCCGGAGAGTAATGTTCGGCAGTTCTTC.

Here the CDR3 DNA reads TGTGCCAGTAGTATAGATCGGTGGAATGAGCAGTTCTTC. Translation gives CASSIDRWNEQFF. The chain has TRBV19 and TRBJ2-1; D gene unclear. This CDR3 is built from 13 residues. Trimming shortened V by 0 bases and J by 7 bases, and 7 bases separated the two germline ends. The V gene's germline CDR1 is LNHDA and CDR2 SQIVND (reference sequence).

Remarks on this clone: Other DNA sequences in this sample translate to the same CDR3. The chain links TRBV6-2 or TRBV6-3 to TRBJ1-5; D unresolved. Deletions cut 2 bases from V and 0 bases from J, with 8 bases between. CDR1 and CDR2 (germline): MNHEY, SVGEGT. The CDR3 loop spans 15 amino acids. The chain's CDR3 is CASSYAGGSNQPQHF. In DNA, the CDR3 is TGTGCCAGCAGTTACGCCGGAGGTAGCAATCAGCCCCAGCATTTT.

The chain recombines TRBV7-6 with TRBJ2-3; D may be TRBD2 (6 bases). Trimming cost V 5 bases and J 2 bases, with 20 bases left between them. CDR1 and CDR2 from the germline V gene are SGHVS and FNYEAQ. CDR3 size: 17 residues. As DNA, the CDR3 is TGTGCCAGCAGCCCCTTCAGTGGCGGGGTTCACACAGATACGCAGTATTTT. Protein product: CASSPFSGGVHTDTQYF.

The chain combines TRBV4-2 with TRBJ1-1; no clear D. Trimming took off 6 bases at V and 1 base at J, with 9 bases between the two ends. This CDR3 is 13 amino acids long. Per the germline V gene, CDR1 is LGHNA and CDR2 is YNFKEQ. Here the CDR3 reads CASREEANTEAFF. As DNA, the CDR3 is TGTGCCAGCAGGGAAGAGGCGAACACTGAAGCTTTCTTT.

The genes are TRBV30 and TRBJ2-1, with a weak D call TRBD2 (6 bases). CDR1 is GTSNPN and CDR2 is SVGIG in the germline V gene (reference sequence). V was trimmed by 0 bases and J by 9 bases, leaving 12 bases between them. The CDR3 is 13 residues long. The CDR3 sequence is CAWSVGVRGEQFF. CDR3 DNA sequence: TGTGCCTGGAGTGTAGGAGTGCGGGGTGAGCAGTTCTTC. The full variable domain, rest sourced from reference TRBV30 and TRBJ2-1, is SQTIHQWPATLVQPVGSPLSLECTVEGTSNPNLYWYRQAAGRGLQLLFYSVGIGQISSEVPQNLSASRPQDRQFILSSKKLLLSDSGFYLCAWSVGVRGEQFFGPGTRLTVL.

This sequence joins TRBV5-1 and TRBJ2-3, with 8 bases fitting TRBD2. The germline gives CDR1 SGHRS, CDR2 YFSETQ. The CDR3 runs to 16 residues. J lost 0 bases, V lost 1 base, and 4 bases had no gene match. The CDR3 spells CASSLIRGGSTDTQYF. CDR3 nucleotide sequence: TGCGCCAGCAGCTTGATACGGGGGGGAAGCACAGATACGCAGTATTTT.

The count of this clone is one. The rearrangement uses TRBV7-2 and TRBJ1-4, with D uncertain. V dropped 5 bases and J dropped 4 bases, with 14 bases sitting between them. CDR3 length: 15 amino acids. Germline V gives CDR1 SGHTA, CDR2 FQGNSA. The CDR3 region is CASSPRLGSNEKLFF. In DNA, the CDR3 is TGTGCCAGCAGCCCGAGACTAGGAAGTAATGAAAAACTGTTTTTT.

This sequence joins TRBV6-4 and TRBJ1-2; D is perhaps TRBD1 (5 bases). V was pared by 2 bases and J by 2 bases, with 18 bases between. This CDR3 comprises 17 residues. CDR1 and CDR2 (germline): MRHNA, SNTAGT. CDR3 in amino acids: CASSDVGGLGQNYGYTF. For the CDR3, the DNA is TGTGCCAGCAGTGACGTGGGGGGATTGGGGCAAAACTATGGCTACACCTTC.

The chain carries TRBV27 and TRBJ1-4, with unresolved D. Germline V gene lookup returns CDR1 MNHEY and CDR2 SMNVEV (reference sequence). V lost 4 bases, J lost 0 bases, and 12 bases lay in between. CDR3 size: 16 residues. The CDR3 region has the DNA TGTGCCAGCAGTTACCCCCGAAAGCCAACTAATGAAAAACTGTTTTTT. As protein: CASSYPRKPTNEKLFF.

The rearrangement uses TRBV6-4 and TRBJ1-2; 10 bases map to TRBD1. Trimming took 4 bases from V and 7 from J; bases not matched to a gene: 9. Germline V gene data show CDR1 as MRHNA and CDR2 as SNTAGT. The CDR3 has 15 residues. CDR3 sequence (DNA): TGTGCCAGCAGTGCCGGGACAGGGGAGATTGGTGGCTACACCTTC. As protein: CASSAGTGEIGGYTF.

This clone came up a few times. CDR3 loop: CASSEGQIYEAFF. In DNA, the CDR3 is TGTGCCAGCAGCGAAGGACAGATTTACGAAGCTTTCTTT. This chain joins TRBV7-9 and TRBJ1-1, with D possibly matching TRBD1 (6 bases). The CDR3 length is 13 residues. V was trimmed by 5 bases and J by 8 bases, leaving 15 bases between them. Germline CDR1 is SEHNR and CDR2 is FQNEAQ (reference sequence).

The rearrangement joins TRBV5-4 to TRBJ1-2, with D unclear. CDR1 is SGHNT and CDR2 is YYREEE in the germline V gene (reference sequence). V lost 3 bases, J lost 7 bases, and 10 bases lay in between. The CDR3 spans 12 residues. The CDR3 DNA sequence: TGTGCCAGCAGCTCTTTAACGGGTGGCTACACCTTC. It specifies CASSSLTGGYTF.

The rearrangement uses TRBV5-1 and TRBJ2-1; 11 nucleotides align to TRBD2. This CDR3 is 17 amino acids long. Germline CDR1 SGHRS, CDR2 YFSETQ. The ends lost 0 bases at V and 7 bases at J; junction bases unmatched: 9. CDR3 region: CASSLGSGGVYVNEQFF. The CDR3 DNA is TGCGCCAGCAGCTTGGGTAGCGGGGGGGTGTATGTTAATGAGCAGTTCTTC. The entire variable domain, with the rest obtained from reference TRBV5-1 and TRBJ2-1, is as follows: KAGVTQTPRYLIKTRGQQVTLSCSPISGHRSVSWYQQTPGQGLQFLFEYFSETQRNKGNFPGRFSGRQFSNSRSEMNVSTLELGDSALYLCASSLGSGGVYVNEQFFGPGTRLTVL.

This clone was seen only a few times. The V and J genes are TRBV10-2 and TRBJ2-6; the D gene is possibly TRBD2 (5 bases). The germline V gene has CDR1 WSHSY and CDR2 SAAADI. There are 14 residues in the CDR3. The V end lost 7 bases, the J end lost 1 base, and 8 bases lay between the germline ends. In DNA form, the CDR3 reads TGCGCCAGCATAGGGAGATCTGGGGCCAACGTCCTGACTTTC. This translates into CASIGRSGANVLTF.